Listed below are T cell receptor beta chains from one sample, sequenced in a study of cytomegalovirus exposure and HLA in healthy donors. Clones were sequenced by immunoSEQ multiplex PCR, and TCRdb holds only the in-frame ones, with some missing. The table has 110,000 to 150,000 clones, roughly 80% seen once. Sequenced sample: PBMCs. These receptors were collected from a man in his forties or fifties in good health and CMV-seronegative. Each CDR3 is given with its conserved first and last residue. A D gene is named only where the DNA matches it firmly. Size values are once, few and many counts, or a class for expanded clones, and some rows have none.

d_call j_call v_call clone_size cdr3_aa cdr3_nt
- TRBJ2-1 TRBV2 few CASSWQGSYNEQFF TGTGCCAGCAGTTGGCAGGGCTCCTACAATGAGCAGTTCTTC
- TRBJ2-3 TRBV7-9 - CASTLAATDTQYF TGTGCCAGCACCCTCGCGGCAACAGATACGCAGTATTTT
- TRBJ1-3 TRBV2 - CASSKNGNGNTIYF TGTGCCAGCAGTAAGAACGGGAATGGAAACACCATATATTTT
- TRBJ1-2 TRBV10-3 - CAISEEGTYGYTF TGTGCCATCAGTGAGGAGGGAACCTATGGCTACACCTTC
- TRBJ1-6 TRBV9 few CASSPRQISSYNSPLHF TGTGCCAGCAGCCCTAGACAGATAAGCTCCTATAATTCACCCCTCCACTTT
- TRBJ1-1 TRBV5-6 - CASSLGQVTEAFF TGTGCCAGCAGCTTGGGACAGGTCACTGAAGCTTTCTTT
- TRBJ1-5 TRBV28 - CASSNDIQPQHF TGTGCCAGCAGCAACGACATCCAGCCCCAGCATTTT
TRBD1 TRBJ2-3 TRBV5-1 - CASGPRGPGTDTQYF TGCGCCAGCGGCCCCAGGGGGCCTGGCACAGATACGCAGTATTTT
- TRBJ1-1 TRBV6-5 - CASSYRAGLVAFF TGTGCCAGCAGTTACAGGGCAGGGTTGGTAGCTTTCTTT
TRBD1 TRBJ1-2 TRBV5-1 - CASSPGQGTYGYTF TGCGCCAGCAGCCCTGGACAGGGTACCTATGGCTACACCTTC
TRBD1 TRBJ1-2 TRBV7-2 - CASSERTGNGYTF TGTGCCAGCAGCGAGCGGACAGGGAACGGCTACACCTTC
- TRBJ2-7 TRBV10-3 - CAISDLTGVSYEQYF TGTGCCATCAGTGATCTGACAGGCGTCTCCTACGAGCAGTACTTC
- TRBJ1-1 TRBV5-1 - CASSQTGGQGAEAFF TGCGCCAGCAGCCAGACCGGGGGGCAGGGTGCTGAAGCTTTCTTT
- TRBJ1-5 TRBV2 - CASSVSFDQPQHF TGTGCCAGCAGTGTTTCGTTTGATCAGCCCCAGCATTTT
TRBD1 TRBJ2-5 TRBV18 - CASSPPGQQETQYF TGTGCCAGCTCACCACCGGGACAGCAAGAGACCCAGTACTTC
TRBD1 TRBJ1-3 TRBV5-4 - CASSREQGGGNTIYF TGTGCCAGCAGCCGAGAACAGGGGGGTGGAAACACCATATATTTT
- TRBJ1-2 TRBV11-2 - CASNYGGGTQGYTF TGTGCCAGCAATTATGGGGGAGGAACTCAAGGCTACACCTTC
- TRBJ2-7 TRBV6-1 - CASSVYLGGYEQYF TGTGCCAGCAGCGTCTATTTGGGGGGATACGAGCAGTACTTC
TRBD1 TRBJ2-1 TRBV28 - CASSSTGTGDSYNEQFF TGTGCCAGCAGTTCGACCGGGACAGGGGACTCCTACAATGAGCAGTTCTTC
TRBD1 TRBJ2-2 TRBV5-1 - CASSLLQGGGELFF TGCGCCAGCAGCCTGCTACAGGGGGGCGGGGAGCTGTTTTTT